Included here is one T cell receptor (beta chain) sequence, with context. The record originates from a study of blood T cell repertoires in COVID-19. The protocol was immunoSEQ multiplex PCR, while the TCRdb copy is restricted to in-frame clones and leaves out a portion. The sample has 150,000 or so clones; 79% are singletons. Specimen: peripheral blood. The sequence derives from a woman in her 70s with COVID-19, enrolled during active disease.

The CDR3 DNA reads TGCGCCAGCAGCCAAGATGACGGCGTGGCAGGTACCTTC. It encodes CASSQDDGVAGTF. The J gene is TRBJ1-2, the V gene TRBV4-1, with no clear D. Trimming removed 0 bases at V and 14 bases at J, with 16 bases between. Germline V lookup: CDR1 MGHRA, CDR2 YSYEKL. There are 13 residues in the CDR3.